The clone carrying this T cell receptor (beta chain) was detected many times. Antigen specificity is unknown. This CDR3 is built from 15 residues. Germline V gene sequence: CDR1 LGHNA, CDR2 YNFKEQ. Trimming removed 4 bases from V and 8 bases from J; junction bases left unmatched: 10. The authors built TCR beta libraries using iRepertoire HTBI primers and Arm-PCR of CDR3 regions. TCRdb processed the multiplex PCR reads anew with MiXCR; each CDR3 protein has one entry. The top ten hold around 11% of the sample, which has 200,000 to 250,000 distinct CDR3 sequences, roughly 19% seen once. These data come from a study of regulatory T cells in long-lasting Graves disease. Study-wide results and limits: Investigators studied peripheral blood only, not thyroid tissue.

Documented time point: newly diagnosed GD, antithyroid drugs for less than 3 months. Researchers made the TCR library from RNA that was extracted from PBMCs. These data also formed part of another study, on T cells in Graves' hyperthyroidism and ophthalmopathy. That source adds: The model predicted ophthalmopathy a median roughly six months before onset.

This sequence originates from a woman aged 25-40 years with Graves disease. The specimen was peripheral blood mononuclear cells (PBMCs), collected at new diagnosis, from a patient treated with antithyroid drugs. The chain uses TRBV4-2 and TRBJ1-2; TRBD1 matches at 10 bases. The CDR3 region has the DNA TGTGCCAGCAGCCGAACCTCTGGACAGGGGGAAGGCTACACCTTC. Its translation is CASSRTSGQGEGYTF.